Listed here are 4 T cell receptor beta chains from one sample, sequenced in a study of tumor and adjacent non-tumor tissue in lung cancer. No cell sorting was done before RNA was extracted from the tissue. Distant lung tissue was collected more than 3 cm away from the tumor edge. The library came from three nested PCR rounds adapted from ARM-PCR protocols. Each CDR3 protein is one row after TCRdb ran MiXCR on the multiplex PCR reads. Of 90,000 to 100,000 distinct CDR3 sequences in the sample, 80% were seen once. The material sequenced was distant non-tumor lung tissue. The origin of the receptors is a man aged 55 to 69 with small cell lung cancer.

Note on this clonotype: Possible read error: a much larger clone is one base away. The chain joins TRBV19 to TRBJ2-3; 7 bases agree with TRBD1. Germline V lookup: CDR1 LNHDA, CDR2 SQIVND (reference sequence). This CDR3 has 14 amino acids. The CDR3, as DNA: TGTGCCAGTACTACTCTCCAGGGGACAGATACGCACTATTTT. It specifies CASTTLQGTDTHYF. The entire variable domain, with the rest obtained from reference TRBV19 and TRBJ2-3, is as follows: DGGITQSPKYLFRKEGQNVTLSCEQNLNHDAMYWYRQDPGQGLRLIYYSQIVNDFQKGDIAEGYSVSREKKESFPLTVTSAQKNPTAFYLCASTTLQGTDTHYFGPGTRLTVL.

The genes are TRBV6-2 or TRBV6-3 and TRBJ2-3, with D unresolved. V lost 6 bases to trimming and J lost 3 bases, with 16 bases between them. Germline loops: CDR1 MNHEY, CDR2 SVGEGT. The CDR3 is 15 residues long. Here the CDR3 reads CASRSANKKTDTQYF. The CDR3 coding sequence is TGTGCCAGCAGATCCGCTAACAAGAAGACAGATACGCAGTATTTT.

Regarding this clonotype: The junction shows a germline mismatch at one end, possibly a read error. The chain couples TRBV10-3 to TRBJ2-2; D may correspond to TRBD1 or TRBD2 (5 bases each). CDR1 ENHRY and CDR2 SYGVKD come from the germline V gene. CDR3 size: 16 residues. The CDR3 region has the DNA TGTGCCATCAGTGGAGGGCTTCATCGGGGCACCGGGGTGCTGTTTTTT. This codes for CAISGGLHRGTGVLFF.

Turning to this clonotype: This is likely a read error, given that the CDR3 carries no conserved phenylalanine or tryptophan at its end. The gene calls are TRBV7-3 and TRBJ2-3; no definite D call. The CDR3 loop spans 15 amino acids. The ends were cut back, 2 bases at V and 4 bases at J, with 13 bases in the middle. Looked up from germline, CDR1 is SGHTA and CDR2 is FQGTGA. The CDR3 DNA is TGTGCCAGCAGCTTACGACATGGGATGTCAGATACGCAGTATTAT. Protein product: CASSLRHGMSDTQYY.